This T cell receptor (beta chain) comes out of a study of CD8 T cells in ankylosing spondylitis. Overall study results and limits: Blood from ankylosing spondylitis patients appeared to carry a characteristic roughly 8-variant TCR beta motif. Within matched ankylosing spondylitis synovial fluid, disease-linked clones were reportedly significantly enriched. Past research had described some motif variants in reactive arthritis synovial fluid and blood.

With regard to this clonotype: The antigen is undetermined.

From germline, CDR1 is SGHRS and CDR2 YFSETQ. Losses at the gene ends were 4 bases for V and 6 bases for J; bases not matched to a gene: 7. CDR3 size: 14 residues. TCRdb used MiXCR to reprocess the 5' RACE reads, holding one entry per CDR3 protein. In the table there are about 700,000 distinct CDR3 sequences, roughly 19% of which are singletons. The sequence derives from a male donor with ankylosing spondylitis. Sequencing was carried out using blood, either unsorted or a sorted T cell fraction (not recorded which). The J gene is TRBJ2-3, the V gene TRBV5-1; 8 bases match TRBD2. Here the CDR3 DNA reads TGCGCCAGCAGCCGCATAGCGGGGAGCGATACGCAGTATTTT. This sequence encodes CASSRIAGSDTQYF.